One T cell receptor beta chain is described in this entry. No cognate antigen has been identified for it. Qualities for individual bases were not recorded, and no much larger clone is one base off. Taken with the paper, the label for time point translates to: approximately 2 years on ibrutinib. For TCR beta library preparation, around 1.8 micrograms of genomic DNA were extracted from the cryopreserved PBMCs. Longitudinal blood samples from CLL patients on ibrutinib monotherapy underwent high-throughput TCR beta sequencing. The patients were enrolled in a single-center, open-label phase 2 trial of ibrutinib monotherapy. From the cysteine up to the phenylalanine, the CDR3 has a length of 16 residues. The read is trimmed to its CDR3 DNA, 48 bases read in frame from base 1. CDR1 is given as MNHEY and CDR2 as SVGAGI, both from the germline V gene. V and J are trimmed by 2 bases and 3 bases, and the gene matches miss 7 bases of the junction.

The goal of deep resolution MiSeq sequencing was a depth between 1 in 1 million and 1 in 200,000 T cells, and coverage averaged 10x per clonotype. The immunoSEQ hsTCRB Kit was used to generate TCR beta libraries. Per the source publication's procedure: The data were analyzed with ImmunoSEQ Analyzer and ImmunoSEQ Data Assistant, and V, D and J gene assignments followed IMGT definitions. Clonality, which ranges from 0 to 1, was calculated as one minus the normalized Shannon entropy of productive rearrangement frequencies. Only overrepresented clonotypes making up at least 0.05% of each patient's repertoire were included in the public clonotype analysis. Approximately 12 age-matched healthy donor repertoires from immuneACCESS were used as controls for clonality. TCRdb took over this immuneACCESS table, retaining in-frame rearrangements with V and J assigned. Such tables are incomplete; in checked studies, under half of the missing clones stem from an unresolved V gene, and the remainder is unexplained. V, J and clone size are those of that table, while D and trimming were read from the DNA. Across this sample there are more than 200,000 clones, with less than 75% seen only once. Of the sample, 15% to 19% is held by the ten largest clones.

The sample is drawn from a study of cytotoxic CD8 clonotypes in ibrutinib-treated CLL (dated by TCRdb to about 2021). Study-level background: In this cohort, approximately 15 patients were treatment-naive and ten to eleven were relapsed/refractory, while 17 to 18 had unmutated IGHV. Partial responses were observed in 24 patients and complete responses in 2; after a median follow-up of 68 months, remission was maintained in approximately 14 patients and progression was observed in 12. Samples at response were collected after a median of 12 months of treatment, with a range of roughly 6 to 40 months. Samples averaged 255,043 productive templates and 90,000 to 100,000 productive rearrangements. Longitudinal samples were obtainable from about 30% of the roughly 86 participants in the trial. Cryopreserved peripheral blood mononuclear cells were collected at three points: before therapy, at response, and at either sustained remission or disease progression. Every remission and progressive disease sample was obtained while ibrutinib was still being received by the patients.

What the study reported, not specific to this receptor: Public clonotypes were rare and either contracted or stayed stable during treatment, and the rise in clonality at ibrutinib response reflected the expansion of private clonotypes. Clonality increased at ibrutinib response, stayed stable in sustained remission, and fell back toward baseline at progression. At baseline, clonality was higher than in age-matched healthy donors and showed a strong correlation with circulating CD8+ T-cell counts. Sampling times were not matched between patients in sustained remission and patients whose disease was progressing, and lymph node repertoires were not examined.

This material consisted of PBMCs, taken after 24 months of ibrutinib treatment. The receptor comes from a human donor with chronic lymphocytic leukemia. The rearrangement combines TRBV6-5 with TRBJ2-7, and 10 junctional nucleotides match TRBD1. The DNA sequence is given as TGTGCCAGCAGTTACGGGACCGGGACAGGGGTCTACGAGCAGTACTTC. Its coded protein is CASSYGTGTGVYEQYF.